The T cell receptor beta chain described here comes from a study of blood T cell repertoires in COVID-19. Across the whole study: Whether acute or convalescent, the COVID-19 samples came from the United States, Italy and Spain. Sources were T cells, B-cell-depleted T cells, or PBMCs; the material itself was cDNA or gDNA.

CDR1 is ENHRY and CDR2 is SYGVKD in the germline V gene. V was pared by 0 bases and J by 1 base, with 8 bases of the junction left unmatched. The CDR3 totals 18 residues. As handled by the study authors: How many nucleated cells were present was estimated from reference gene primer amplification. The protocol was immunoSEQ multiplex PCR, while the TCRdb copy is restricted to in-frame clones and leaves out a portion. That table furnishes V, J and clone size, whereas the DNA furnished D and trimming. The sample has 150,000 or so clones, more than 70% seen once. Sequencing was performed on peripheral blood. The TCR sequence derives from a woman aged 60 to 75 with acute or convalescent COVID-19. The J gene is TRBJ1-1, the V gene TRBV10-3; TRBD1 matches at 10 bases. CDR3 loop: CAISESGTGAGKNTEAFF. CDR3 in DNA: TGTGCCATCAGTGAGTCGGGGACAGGGGCCGGAAAGAACACTGAAGCTTTCTTT.